This record looks at one T cell receptor beta chain sequence and its context. Its antigen is as yet unknown. The use of genomic DNA as template underpinned the TCR beta VDJ and CDR3 profiling. TCRdb re-called the reads with MiXCR, one entry per CDR3 protein. This sample has around 50,000 distinct CDR3 sequences, with around 70% found just once. This sample was taken from a study of CD8+CD57+ T cells in acquired aplastic anemia. For the study at large: Sorted cells (CD4+ and CD8+) yielded DNA amounts that averaged approximately 3.2 ug. Study outcomes and limitations: Patients and controls turned out to have twenty-nine CD8+ CDR3 sequences in common.

This TCR derives from a human donor in good health, serving as a control. Specimen: sorted CD4+, CD8+, or CD8+CD57+ T cells (not recorded which) from PBMCs.

The CDR3 reads CAIGQGFHEQYF. CDR3 coding DNA: TGTGCCATCGGACAGGGCTTCCACGAGCAGTACTTC. The V and J genes are TRBV10-3 and TRBJ2-7, with TRBD1 matching 8 bases. The CDR3 spans 12 residues. The germline V gene has CDR1 ENHRY and CDR2 SYGVKD. V was clipped by 8 bases and J by 5 bases; unmatched bases: 5.